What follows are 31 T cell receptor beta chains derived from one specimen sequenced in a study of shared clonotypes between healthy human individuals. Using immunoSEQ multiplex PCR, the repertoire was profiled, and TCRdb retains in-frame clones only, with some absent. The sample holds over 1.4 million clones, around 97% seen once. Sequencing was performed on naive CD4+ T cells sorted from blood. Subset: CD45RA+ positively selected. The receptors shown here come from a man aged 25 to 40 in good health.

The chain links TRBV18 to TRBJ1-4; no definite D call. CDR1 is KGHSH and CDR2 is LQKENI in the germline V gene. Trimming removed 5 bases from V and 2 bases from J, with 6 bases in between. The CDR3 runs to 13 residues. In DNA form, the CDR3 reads TGTGCCAGCTCAACCAAGACTAATGAAAAACTGTTTTTT. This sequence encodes CASSTKTNEKLFF.

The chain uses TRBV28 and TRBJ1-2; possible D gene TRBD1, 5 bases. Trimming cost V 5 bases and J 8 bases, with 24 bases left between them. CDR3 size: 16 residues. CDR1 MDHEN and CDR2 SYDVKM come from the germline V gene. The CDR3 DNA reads TGTGCCAGCAGTCCCCCGGGGCAAGCTATTGATCAAGGCTACACCTTC. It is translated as CASSPPGQAIDQGYTF.

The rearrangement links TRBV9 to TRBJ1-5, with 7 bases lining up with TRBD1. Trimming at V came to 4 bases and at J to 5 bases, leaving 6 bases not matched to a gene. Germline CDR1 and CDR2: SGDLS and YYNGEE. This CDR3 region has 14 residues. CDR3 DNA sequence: TGTGCCAGCAGCCCGACAGGGTTTCATCAGCCCCAGCATTTT. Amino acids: CASSPTGFHQPQHF.

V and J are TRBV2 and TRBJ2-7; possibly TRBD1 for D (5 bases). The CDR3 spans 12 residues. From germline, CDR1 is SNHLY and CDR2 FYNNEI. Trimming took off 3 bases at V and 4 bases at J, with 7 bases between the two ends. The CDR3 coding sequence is TGTGCCAGCAGTGACGACAGATACGAGCAGTACTTC. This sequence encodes CASSDDRYEQYF.

DNA for the CDR3: TGTGCCAGCAGCCCGCGTCGGCCGACAGTTAACTATGGCTACACCTTC. Protein product: CASSPRRPTVNYGYTF. The V call is TRBV7-2, the J call TRBJ1-2; TRBD1 might be the D (5 bases). The CDR3 consists of 16 residues. Deletions cut 5 bases from V and 1 base from J, with 17 bases between. Germline V gives CDR1 SGHTA, CDR2 FQGNSA.

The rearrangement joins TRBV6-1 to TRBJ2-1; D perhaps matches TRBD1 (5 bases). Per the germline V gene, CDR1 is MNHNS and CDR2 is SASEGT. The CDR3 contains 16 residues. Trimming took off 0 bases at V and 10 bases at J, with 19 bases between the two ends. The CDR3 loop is CASSEAVALLGVEQFF. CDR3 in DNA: TGTGCCAGCAGTGAAGCAGTAGCTCTCTTAGGGGTAGAGCAGTTCTTC.

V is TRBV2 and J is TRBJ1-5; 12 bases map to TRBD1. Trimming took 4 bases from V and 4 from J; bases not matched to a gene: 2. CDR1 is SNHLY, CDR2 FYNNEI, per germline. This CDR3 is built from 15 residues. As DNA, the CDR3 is TGTGCCAGCAGTGTGGGACAGGGGGCGAATCAGCCCCAGCATTTT. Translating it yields CASSVGQGANQPQHF.

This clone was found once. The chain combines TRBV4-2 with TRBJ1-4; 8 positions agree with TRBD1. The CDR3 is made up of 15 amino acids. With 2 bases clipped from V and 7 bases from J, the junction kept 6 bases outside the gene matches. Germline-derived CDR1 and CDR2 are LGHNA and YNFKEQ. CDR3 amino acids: CASSQLTGEGEKLFF. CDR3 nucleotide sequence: TGTGCCAGCAGCCAACTGACAGGGGAAGGTGAAAAACTGTTTTTT.

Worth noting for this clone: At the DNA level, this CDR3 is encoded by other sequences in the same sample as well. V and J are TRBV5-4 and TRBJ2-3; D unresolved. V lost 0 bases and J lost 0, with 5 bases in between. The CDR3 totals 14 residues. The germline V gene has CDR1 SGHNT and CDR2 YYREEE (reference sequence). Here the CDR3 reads CASSLVGSTDTQYF. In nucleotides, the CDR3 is TGTGCCAGCAGCTTGGTCGGTAGCACAGATACGCAGTATTTT.

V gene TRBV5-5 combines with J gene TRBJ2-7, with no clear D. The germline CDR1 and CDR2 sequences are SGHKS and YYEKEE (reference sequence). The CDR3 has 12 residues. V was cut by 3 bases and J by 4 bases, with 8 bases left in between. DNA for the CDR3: TGTGCCAGCAGCTCCCAGGTATACGAGCAGTACTTC. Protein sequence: CASSSQVYEQYF.

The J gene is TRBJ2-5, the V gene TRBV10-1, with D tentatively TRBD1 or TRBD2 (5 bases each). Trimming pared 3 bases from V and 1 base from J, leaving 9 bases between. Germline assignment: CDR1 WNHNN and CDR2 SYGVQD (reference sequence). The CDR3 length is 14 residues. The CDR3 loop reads CASSDSGSQETQYF. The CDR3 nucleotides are TGCGCCAGCAGTGATTCAGGGAGCCAAGAGACCCAGTACTTC.

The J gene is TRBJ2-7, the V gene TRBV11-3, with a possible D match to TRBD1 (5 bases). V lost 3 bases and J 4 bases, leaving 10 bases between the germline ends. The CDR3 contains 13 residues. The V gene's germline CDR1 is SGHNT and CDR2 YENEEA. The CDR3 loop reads CASSLGQIYEQYF. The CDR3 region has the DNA TGTGCCAGCAGCTTGGGGCAAATATACGAGCAGTACTTC. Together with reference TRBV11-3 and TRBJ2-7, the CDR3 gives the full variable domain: EAGVVQSPRYKIIEKKQPVAFWCNPISGHNTLYWYLQNLGQGPELLIRYENEEAVDDSQLPKDRFSAERLKGVDSTLKIQPAELGDSAVYLCASSLGQIYEQYFGPGTRLTVT.

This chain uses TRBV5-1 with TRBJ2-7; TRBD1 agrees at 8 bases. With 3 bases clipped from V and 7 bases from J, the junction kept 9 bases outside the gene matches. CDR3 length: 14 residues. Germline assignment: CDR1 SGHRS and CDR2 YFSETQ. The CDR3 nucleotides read TGCGCCAGCAGCTCTCTTACAGGGGGTGGGGAGCAGTACTTC. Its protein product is CASSSLTGGGEQYF.

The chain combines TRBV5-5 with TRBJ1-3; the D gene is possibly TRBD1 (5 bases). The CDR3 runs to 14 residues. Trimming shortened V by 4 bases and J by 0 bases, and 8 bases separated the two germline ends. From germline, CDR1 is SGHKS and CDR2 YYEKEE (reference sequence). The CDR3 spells CASSPTVSGNTIYF. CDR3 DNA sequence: TGTGCCAGCAGCCCGACAGTCTCTGGAAACACCATATATTTT. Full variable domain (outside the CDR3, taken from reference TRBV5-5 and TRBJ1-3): DAGVTQSPTHLIKTRGQQVTLRCSPISGHKSVSWYQQVLGQGPQFIFQYYEKEERGRGNFPDRFSARQFPNYSSELNVNALLLGDSALYLCASSPTVSGNTIYFGEGSWLTVV.

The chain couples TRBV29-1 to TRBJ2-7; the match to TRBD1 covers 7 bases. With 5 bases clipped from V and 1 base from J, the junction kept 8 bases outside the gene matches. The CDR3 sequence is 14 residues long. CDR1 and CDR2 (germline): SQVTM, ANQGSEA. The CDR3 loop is CSVRLRDRSYEQYF. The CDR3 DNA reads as TGCAGCGTTCGACTCCGGGACAGATCCTACGAGCAGTACTTC.

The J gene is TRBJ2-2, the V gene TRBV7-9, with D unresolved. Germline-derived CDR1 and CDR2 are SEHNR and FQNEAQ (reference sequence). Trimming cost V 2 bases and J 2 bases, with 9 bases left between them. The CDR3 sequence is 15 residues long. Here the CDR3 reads CASSLQQPNTGELFF. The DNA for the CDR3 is TGTGCCAGCAGCTTACAACAGCCCAACACCGGGGAGCTGTTTTTT.

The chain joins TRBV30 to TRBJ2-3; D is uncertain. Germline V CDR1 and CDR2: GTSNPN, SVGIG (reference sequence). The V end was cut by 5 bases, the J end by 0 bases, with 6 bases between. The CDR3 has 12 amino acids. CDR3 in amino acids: CAWRISTDTQYF. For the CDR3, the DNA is TGTGCCTGGCGGATAAGCACAGATACGCAGTATTTT.

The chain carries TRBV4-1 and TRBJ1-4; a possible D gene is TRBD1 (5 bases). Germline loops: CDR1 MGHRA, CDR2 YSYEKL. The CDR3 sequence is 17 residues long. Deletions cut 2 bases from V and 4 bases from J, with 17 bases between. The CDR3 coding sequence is TGCGCCAGCAGCCAACGCGGGGGGGTTCTCGGTAATGAAAAACTGTTTTTT. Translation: CASSQRGGVLGNEKLFF.

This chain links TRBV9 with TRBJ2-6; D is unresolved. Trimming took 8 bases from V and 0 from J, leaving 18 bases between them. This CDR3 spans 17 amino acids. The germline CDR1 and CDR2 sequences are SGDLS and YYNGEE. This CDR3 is CARSQDYYLSGANVLTF. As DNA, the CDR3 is TGTGCCAGAAGCCAGGATTACTATCTCTCTGGGGCCAACGTCCTGACTTTC.

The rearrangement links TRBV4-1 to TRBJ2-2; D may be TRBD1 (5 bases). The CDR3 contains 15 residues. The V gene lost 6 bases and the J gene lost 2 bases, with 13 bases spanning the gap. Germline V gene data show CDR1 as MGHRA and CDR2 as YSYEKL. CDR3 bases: TGCGCCAGCAGTATGACAGCGACTAACACCGGGGAGCTGTTTTTT. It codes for CASSMTATNTGELFF.

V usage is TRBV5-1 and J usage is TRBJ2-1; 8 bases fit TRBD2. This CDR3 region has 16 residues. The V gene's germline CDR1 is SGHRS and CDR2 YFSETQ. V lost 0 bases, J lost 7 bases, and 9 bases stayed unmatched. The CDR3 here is CASSLEPSGSGNEQFF. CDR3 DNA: TGCGCCAGCAGCTTGGAGCCTAGCGGGTCCGGGAATGAGCAGTTCTTC.

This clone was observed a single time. This chain's CDR3 is CASSVTSGRTREQFF. The CDR3 region has the DNA TGCGCCAGCAGCGTCACTAGCGGGAGGACCAGGGAGCAGTTCTTC. The chain combines TRBV4-1 with TRBJ2-1; 12 positions match TRBD2. After removal of 5 bases from V and 10 bases from J, the junction contained 9 bases not matched to a gene. CDR3 length: 15 amino acids. Germline V gene sequence: CDR1 MGHRA, CDR2 YSYEKL.

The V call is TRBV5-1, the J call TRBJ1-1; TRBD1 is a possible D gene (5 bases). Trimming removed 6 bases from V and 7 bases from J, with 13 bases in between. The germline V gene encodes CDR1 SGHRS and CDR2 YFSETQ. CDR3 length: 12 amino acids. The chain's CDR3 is CASKKGINEAFF. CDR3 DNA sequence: TGCGCCAGCAAAAAGGGGATTAATGAAGCTTTCTTT.

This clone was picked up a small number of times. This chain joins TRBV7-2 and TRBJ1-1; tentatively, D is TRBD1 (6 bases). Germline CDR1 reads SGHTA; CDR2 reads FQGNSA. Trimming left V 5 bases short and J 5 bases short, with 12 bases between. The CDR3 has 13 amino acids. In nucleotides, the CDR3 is TGTGCCAGCAGCAAACAGGGTTGGACTGAAGCTTTCTTT. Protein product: CASSKQGWTEAFF.

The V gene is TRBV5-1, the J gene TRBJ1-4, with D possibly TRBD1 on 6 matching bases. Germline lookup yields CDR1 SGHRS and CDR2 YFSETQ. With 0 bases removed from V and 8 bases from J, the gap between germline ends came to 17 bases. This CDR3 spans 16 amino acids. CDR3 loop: CASSLGSGGFLEKLFF. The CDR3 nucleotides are TGCGCCAGCAGCTTGGGATCTGGGGGCTTTTTAGAAAAACTGTTTTTT. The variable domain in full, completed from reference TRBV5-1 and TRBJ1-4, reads KAGVTQTPRYLIKTRGQQVTLSCSPISGHRSVSWYQQTPGQGLQFLFEYFSETQRNKGNFPGRFSGRQFSNSRSEMNVSTLELGDSALYLCASSLGSGGFLEKLFFGSGTQLSVL.

DNA of the CDR3: TGCGCCAGCAGCTTGGATAAAGCGGGAGATAATGAGCAGTTCTTC. It codes for CASSLDKAGDNEQFF. The V gene is TRBV5-1, the J gene TRBJ2-1, with TRBD2 matching 8 bases. CDR1 SGHRS and CDR2 YFSETQ come from the germline V gene. The CDR3 runs 15 residues. The ends lost 0 bases at V and 7 bases at J; junction bases unmatched: 6.

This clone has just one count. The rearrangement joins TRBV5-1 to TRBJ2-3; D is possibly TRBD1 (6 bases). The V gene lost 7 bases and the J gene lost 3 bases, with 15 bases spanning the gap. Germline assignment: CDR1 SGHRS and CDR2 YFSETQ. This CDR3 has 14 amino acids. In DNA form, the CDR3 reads TGCGCCAGCCAGGGGTGGGGAACGACAGATACGCAGTATTTT. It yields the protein CASQGWGTTDTQYF.

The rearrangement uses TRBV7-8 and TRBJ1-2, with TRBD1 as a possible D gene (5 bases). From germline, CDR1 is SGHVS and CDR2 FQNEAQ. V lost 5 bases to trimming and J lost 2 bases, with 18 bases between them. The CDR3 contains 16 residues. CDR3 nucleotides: TGTGCCAGCAGCCTCCCTGGCGGGGGGGGAAACTATGGCTACACCTTC. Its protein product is CASSLPGGGGNYGYTF.

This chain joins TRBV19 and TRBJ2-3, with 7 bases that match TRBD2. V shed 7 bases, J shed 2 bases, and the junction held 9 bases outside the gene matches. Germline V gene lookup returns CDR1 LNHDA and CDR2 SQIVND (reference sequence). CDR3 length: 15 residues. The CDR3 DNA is TGTGCCAGTAATATGGGGGGGATGAACACAGATACGCAGTATTTT. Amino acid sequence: CASNMGGMNTDTQYF.

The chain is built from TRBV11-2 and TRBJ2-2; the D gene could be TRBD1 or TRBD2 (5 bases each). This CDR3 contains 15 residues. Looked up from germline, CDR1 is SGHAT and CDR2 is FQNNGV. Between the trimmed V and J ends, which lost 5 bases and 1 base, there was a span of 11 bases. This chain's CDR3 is CASSPRDLNTGELFF. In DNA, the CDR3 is TGTGCCAGCAGCCCTCGGGACCTGAACACCGGGGAGCTGTTTTTT.

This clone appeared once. The CDR3 DNA reads as TGTGCCAGCAGCTTAGGGACTAGCCCCGGGGAGCTGTTTTTT. This codes for CASSLGTSPGELFF. The chain joins TRBV5-4 to TRBJ2-2; TRBD2 matches 9 bases. V was pared by 2 bases and J by 6 bases, with 2 bases of the junction left unmatched. The CDR3 extends over 14 amino acids. Germline assignment: CDR1 SGHNT and CDR2 YYREEE (reference sequence).